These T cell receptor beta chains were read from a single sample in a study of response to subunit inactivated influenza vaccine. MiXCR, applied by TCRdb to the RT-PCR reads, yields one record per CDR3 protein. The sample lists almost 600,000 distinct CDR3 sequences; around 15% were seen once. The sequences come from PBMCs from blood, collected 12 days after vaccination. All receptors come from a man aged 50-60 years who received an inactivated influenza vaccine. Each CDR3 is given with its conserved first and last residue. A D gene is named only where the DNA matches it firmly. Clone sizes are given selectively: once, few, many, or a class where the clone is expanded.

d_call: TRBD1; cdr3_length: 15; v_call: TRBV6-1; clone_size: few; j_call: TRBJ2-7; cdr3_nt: TGTGCCAGCAGTCTCGGACGGGACAGGCGACACGAGCAGTACTTC; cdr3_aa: CASSLGRDRRHEQYF
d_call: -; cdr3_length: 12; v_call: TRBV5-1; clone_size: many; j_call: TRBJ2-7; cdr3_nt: TGCGCCAGCGGCCATGTGGGTTACGAGCAGTACTTC; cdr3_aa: CASGHVGYEQYF
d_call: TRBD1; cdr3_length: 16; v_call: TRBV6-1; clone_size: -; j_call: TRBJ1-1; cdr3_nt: TGTGCCAGCAGTAAACTCCCGGGACAGGGGAACACTGAAGCTTTCTTT; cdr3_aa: CASSKLPGQGNTEAFF
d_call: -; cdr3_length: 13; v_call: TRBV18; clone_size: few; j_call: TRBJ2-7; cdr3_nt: TGTGCCAGCTCACCACAGAGCTCCTACGAGCAGTACTTC; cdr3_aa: CASSPQSSYEQYF
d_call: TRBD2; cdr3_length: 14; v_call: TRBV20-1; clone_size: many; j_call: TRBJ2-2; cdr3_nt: TGCAGTGCGTCGGGAGGGGCCAACACCGGGGAGCTGTTTTTT; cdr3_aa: CSASGGANTGELFF
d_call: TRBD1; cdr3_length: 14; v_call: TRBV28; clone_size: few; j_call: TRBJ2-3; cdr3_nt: TGTGCCATAAGACAGGGCCGGAGCACAGATACGCAGTATTTT; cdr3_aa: CAIRQGRSTDTQYF
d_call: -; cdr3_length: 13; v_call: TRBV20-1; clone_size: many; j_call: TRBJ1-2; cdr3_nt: TGCAGTGCTAGGTGGGAGAGGTCCTATGGCTACACCTTC; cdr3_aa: CSARWERSYGYTF
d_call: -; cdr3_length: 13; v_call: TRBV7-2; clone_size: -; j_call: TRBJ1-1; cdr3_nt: TGTGCCAGCAGCCAACTCAGGAACTTTGAAGCTTTCTTT; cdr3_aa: CASSQLRNFEAFF
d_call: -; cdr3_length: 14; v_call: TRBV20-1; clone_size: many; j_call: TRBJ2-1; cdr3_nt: TGCAGTGCTAGCTATAGCGGCTTATACAATGAGCAGTTCTTC; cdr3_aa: CSASYSGLYNEQFF
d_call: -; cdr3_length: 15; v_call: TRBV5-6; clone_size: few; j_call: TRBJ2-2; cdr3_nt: TGTGCCAGCAGTAACGGGGGTTCCGGCACCGGGGAGCTGTTTTTT; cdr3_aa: CASSNGGSGTGELFF
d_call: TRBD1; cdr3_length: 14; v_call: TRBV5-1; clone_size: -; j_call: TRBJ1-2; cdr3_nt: TGCGCCAGCAGCACGGGACAGGGAGACTATGGCTACACCTTC; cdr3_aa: CASSTGQGDYGYTF
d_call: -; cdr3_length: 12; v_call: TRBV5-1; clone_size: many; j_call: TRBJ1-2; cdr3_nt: TGCGCCAGCAGCTCGGACACAGTTGGCTACACCTTC; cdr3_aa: CASSSDTVGYTF
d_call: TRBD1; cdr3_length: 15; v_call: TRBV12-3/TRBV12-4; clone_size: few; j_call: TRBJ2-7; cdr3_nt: TGTGCCAGCAGTTCCCCGGACAGGGGGTCCTACGAGCAGTACTTC; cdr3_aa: CASSSPDRGSYEQYF
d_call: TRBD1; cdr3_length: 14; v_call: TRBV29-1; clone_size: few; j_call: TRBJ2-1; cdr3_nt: TGCAGCGTTGTGGGGACAGGGATACACAATGAGCAGTTCTTC; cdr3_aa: CSVVGTGIHNEQFF
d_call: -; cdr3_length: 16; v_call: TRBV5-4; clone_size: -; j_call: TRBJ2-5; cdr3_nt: TGTGCCAGCACCTCCCGGGCAGGGATGGGTACGGAGACCCAGTACTTC; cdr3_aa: CASTSRAGMGTETQYF
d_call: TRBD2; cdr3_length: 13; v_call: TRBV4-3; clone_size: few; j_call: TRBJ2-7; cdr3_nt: TGCGCCAGCAGCCCTTGGGGGGGCTACGAGCAGTACTTC; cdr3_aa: CASSPWGGYEQYF